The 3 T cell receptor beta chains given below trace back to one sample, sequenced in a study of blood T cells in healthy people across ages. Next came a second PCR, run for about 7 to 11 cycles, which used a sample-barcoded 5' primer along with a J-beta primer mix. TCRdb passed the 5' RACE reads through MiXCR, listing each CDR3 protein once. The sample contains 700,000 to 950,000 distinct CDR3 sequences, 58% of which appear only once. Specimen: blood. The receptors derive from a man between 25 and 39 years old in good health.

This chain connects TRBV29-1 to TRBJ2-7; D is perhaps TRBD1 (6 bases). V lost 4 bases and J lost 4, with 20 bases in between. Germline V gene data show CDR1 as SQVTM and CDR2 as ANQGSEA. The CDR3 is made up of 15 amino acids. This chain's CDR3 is CSVGGGGTDDYEQYF. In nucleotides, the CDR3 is TGCAGCGTTGGAGGGGGTGGAACAGATGATTACGAGCAGTACTTC.

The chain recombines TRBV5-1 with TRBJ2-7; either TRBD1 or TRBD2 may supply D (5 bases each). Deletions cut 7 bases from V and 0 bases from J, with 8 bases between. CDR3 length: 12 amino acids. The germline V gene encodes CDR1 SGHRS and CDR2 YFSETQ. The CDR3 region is CASAGTSYEQYF. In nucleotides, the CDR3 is TGCGCCAGCGCCGGGACCTCCTACGAGCAGTACTTC.

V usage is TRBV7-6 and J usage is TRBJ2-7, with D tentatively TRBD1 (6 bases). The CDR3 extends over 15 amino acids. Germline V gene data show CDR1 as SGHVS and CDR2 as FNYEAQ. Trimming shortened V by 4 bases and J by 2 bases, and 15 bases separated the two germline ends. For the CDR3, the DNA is TGTGCCAGCAGCTCAGGGACACGCGGTGCCTACGAGCAGTACTTC. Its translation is CASSSGTRGAYEQYF.